The 23 T cell receptor beta chains below come from one sample, sequenced in a study of blood T cells in healthy people across ages. A second PCR, run for about 7 to 11 cycles, used a sample-barcoded 5' primer plus a J-beta primer mix. MiXCR, applied by TCRdb to the 5' RACE reads, yields one record per CDR3 protein. The data contain 450,000 to 650,000 distinct CDR3 sequences, 24% of them singletons. This sample also appeared in a second study, on T cells of mothers and their children.

Source material: blood. The receptor set was obtained from a boy aged 5 to 17 in good health.

The gene calls are TRBV5-6 and TRBJ2-3; D not resolved. The CDR3 spans 13 residues. Trimming pared 4 bases from V and 8 bases from J, leaving 14 bases between. Germline CDR1 SGHDT, CDR2 YYEEEE. As DNA, the CDR3 is TGTGCCAGCAGCACCTCTAGGGCCGGTACGCAGTATTTT. It translates to CASSTSRAGTQYF.

The chain is built from TRBV29-1 and TRBJ2-4; the D gene is possibly TRBD1 (6 bases). Germline-derived CDR1 and CDR2 are SQVTM and ANQGSEA. This CDR3 has 13 residues. The germline V and J ends were trimmed by 7 bases and 4 bases, with 14 bases remaining between them. CDR3 DNA sequence: TGCAGCGCCGCCCACGGGACAAAAAACATTCAGTACTTC. Its translation: CSAAHGTKNIQYF.

The table lists this clonotype with many counts. The chain joins TRBV14 to TRBJ2-1; 7 bases line up with TRBD2. This CDR3 region has 15 residues. Germline loops: CDR1 SGHDN, CDR2 FVKESK. Trimming cost V 1 base and J 5 bases; bases outside gene matches: 5. In DNA form, the CDR3 reads TGTGCCAGCAGCCAAGTTCGGGGGGTGGACAATGAGCAGTTCTTC. Its translation: CASSQVRGVDNEQFF.

The rearrangement uses TRBV15 and TRBJ2-1, with 7 nucleotides matching TRBD1. The J segment lost 1 base and the V segment lost 9 bases, leaving 12 bases of the junction unmatched. The germline gives CDR1 LNHNV, CDR2 YYDKDF (reference sequence). This CDR3 is 16 amino acids long. CDR3 DNA sequence: TGTGCCACGCGCGATGGTGAGGGGGCTTCCTACAATGAGCAGTTCTTC. Amino acids: CATRDGEGASYNEQFF.

There are many counts of this clonotype. Written as DNA, the CDR3 is TGTGCCAGCAGCTCCCGGACAGGGAGCTACGAGCAGTACTTC. Amino acids: CASSSRTGSYEQYF. V gene TRBV28 combines with J gene TRBJ2-7; 8 positions agree with TRBD1. The ends lost 6 bases at V and 3 bases at J; junction bases unmatched: 7. The V gene's germline CDR1 is MDHEN and CDR2 SYDVKM. The CDR3 spans 14 residues. The full variable domain, in which reference TRBV28 and TRBJ2-7 provide the parts outside the CDR3, is DVKVTQSSRYLVKRTGEKVFLECVQDMDHENMFWYRQDPGLGLRLIYFSYDVKMKEKGDIPEGYSVSREKKERFSLILESASTNQTSMYLCASSSRTGSYEQYFGPGTRLTVT.

There are a few counts of this clonotype. The rearrangement joins TRBV12-3 or TRBV12-4 to TRBJ1-1; 7 positions match TRBD1. The CDR3 contains 18 residues. The junction had 15 bases not matched to a gene; V was cut back by 2 bases and J by 3 bases. CDR3 loop: CASSLNTGDYTLDTEAFF. CDR3 nucleotides: TGTGCCAGCAGTTTAAATACAGGGGACTACACTCTGGACACTGAAGCTTTCTTT.

V usage is TRBV18 and J usage is TRBJ2-1; maybe TRBD1 (7 bases). V was pared by 2 bases and J by 6 bases, with 14 bases between. The CDR3 loop spans 15 amino acids. CDR1 is KGHSH, CDR2 LQKENI, per germline. The CDR3 nucleotides read TGTGCCAGCTCACCAGGAGGGGGCCTAATCAATGAGCAGTTCTTC. This codes for CASSPGGGLINEQFF. The full variable domain, with the rest looked up from reference TRBV18 and TRBJ2-1, is NAGVMQNPRHLVRRRGQEARLRCSPMKGHSHVYWYRQLPEEGLKFMVYLQKENIIDESGMPKERFSAEFPKEGPSILRIQQVVRGDSAAYFCASSPGGGLINEQFFGPGTRLTVL.

This sequence joins TRBV28 and TRBJ1-2, with D unclear. CDR1 is MDHEN, CDR2 SYDVKM, per germline. Trimming left V 5 bases short and J 8 bases short, with 9 bases between. This CDR3 region has 11 residues. The CDR3 loop is CASSPRGGYTF. CDR3 DNA: TGTGCCAGCAGTCCCCGCGGGGGCTACACCTTC.

This clonotype was counted a few times. The chain carries TRBV12-3 or TRBV12-4 and TRBJ2-4; D is tentatively TRBD1 or TRBD2 (5 bases each). Trimming cost V 3 bases and J 0 bases, with 15 bases left between them. CDR3 length: 17 residues. The CDR3 sequence: CASSFGWDGIAKNIQYF. CDR3 nucleotides: TGTGCCAGCAGTTTTGGGTGGGACGGTATAGCCAAAAACATTCAGTACTTC.

The chain carries TRBV4-3 and TRBJ2-7; D is undetermined. This CDR3 comprises 14 residues. The V and J ends lost 1 base and 6 bases respectively, with 13 bases between them. Per germline, CDR1 LGHNA and CDR2 YSLEER. This CDR3 reads CASSQGQASAEQYF. The CDR3 coding sequence is TGCGCCAGCAGCCAAGGGCAAGCTTCCGCCGAGCAGTACTTC.

In this sample, this clonotype turned up a few times. The J gene is TRBJ1-3, the V gene TRBV6-1, with D perhaps matching TRBD1 (5 bases). CDR1 is MNHNS, CDR2 SASEGT, per germline. The CDR3 has 12 residues. Trimming shortened V by 8 bases and J by 4 bases, and 9 bases separated the two germline ends. The DNA of the CDR3 is TGTGCCAGCGACAGAGACGGAAACACCATATATTTT. This sequence encodes CASDRDGNTIYF.

The chain recombines TRBV28 with TRBJ2-2; 9 nucleotides agree with TRBD1. The CDR3 contains 14 residues. Germline assignment: CDR1 MDHEN and CDR2 SYDVKM. The junction had 5 bases not matched to a gene; V was cut back by 6 bases and J by 6 bases. This chain's CDR3 is CASRTGTGSGELFF. The CDR3 nucleotides are TGTGCCAGCAGAACCGGGACAGGGTCCGGGGAGCTGTTTTTT.

This chain joins TRBV7-8 and TRBJ2-7; D gene uncertain. Germline CDR1 and CDR2: SGHVS and FQNEAQ. Trimming shortened V by 1 base and J by 7 bases, and 11 bases separated the two germline ends. This CDR3 region has 13 residues. The chain's CDR3 is CASSLEFFGEQYF. The CDR3, as DNA: TGTGCCAGCAGCTTAGAGTTCTTCGGGGAGCAGTACTTC.

This sequence joins TRBV18 and TRBJ2-5; 7 nucleotides match TRBD1. CDR3 length: 16 amino acids. V trimming: 5 bases; J trimming: 3 bases; junction bases outside the gene matches: 12. CDR1 KGHSH and CDR2 LQKENI come from the germline V gene. This chain's CDR3 is CASSTRLQGFEETQYF. Written as DNA, the CDR3 is TGTGCCAGCTCAACTCGGTTACAGGGGTTTGAAGAGACCCAGTACTTC.

The chain has TRBV5-1 and TRBJ1-4; TRBD1 matches at 8 bases. V gave up 4 bases and J gave up 8 bases; unmatched junction bases: 7. There are 14 residues in the CDR3. Per germline, CDR1 SGHRS and CDR2 YFSETQ. CDR3 sequence (DNA): TGCGCCAGCAGCAACGGACAGGGCTCCGAAAAACTGTTTTTT. Protein product: CASSNGQGSEKLFF.

The gene calls are TRBV27 and TRBJ2-7; maybe TRBD1 (5 bases). Germline V lookup: CDR1 MNHEY, CDR2 SMNVEV (reference sequence). Trimming took 6 bases from V and 0 from J, leaving 15 bases between them. The CDR3 has 15 residues. The CDR3 nucleotides are TGTGCCAGCAGCCTGACAGACCCGAGCTCCTACGAGCAGTACTTC. Encoded protein: CASSLTDPSSYEQYF.

In this sample, this clonotype turned up many times. The chain couples TRBV3-1 to TRBJ2-5, with TRBD2 matching 11 bases. The CDR3 spans 16 residues. J lost 0 bases, V lost 4 bases, and 4 bases had no gene match. Germline V gene sequence: CDR1 LGHDT, CDR2 YNNKEL (reference sequence). As DNA, the CDR3 is TGTGCCAGCAGCCCCCGACTAGCGGGGTACCAAGAGACCCAGTACTTC. This translates into CASSPRLAGYQETQYF.

The table lists this clonotype with a few counts. The DNA of the CDR3 is TGTGCCAGCAGTGGAGGCGATAGAGATACGCAGTATTTT. Translation gives CASSGGDRDTQYF. This chain uses TRBV6-1 with TRBJ2-3; D gene ambiguous. CDR1 MNHNS and CDR2 SASEGT come from the germline V gene. Trimming removed 4 bases from V and 5 bases from J, with 10 bases in between. The CDR3 loop spans 13 amino acids.

The chain uses TRBV28 and TRBJ1-1; maybe TRBD1 (6 bases). CDR1 and CDR2 from the germline V gene are MDHEN and SYDVKM. V was shortened by 7 bases and J by 3 bases, with 9 bases between the two germline ends. This CDR3 region has 12 residues. This CDR3 is CASKGGYTEAFF. CDR3 nucleotide sequence: TGTGCCAGCAAGGGGGGCTACACTGAAGCTTTCTTT.

This clonotype was seen many times. The gene calls are TRBV7-2 and TRBJ1-1; 8 bases fit TRBD1. Trimming removed 1 base from V and 4 bases from J; junction bases left unmatched: 5. This CDR3 contains 15 residues. Germline values: CDR1 SGHTA, CDR2 FQGNSA. The CDR3 nucleotides are TGTGCCAGCAGCTTAGGGACAGGGTCGGGCACTGAAGCTTTCTTT. Protein sequence: CASSLGTGSGTEAFF.

V and J are TRBV5-1 and TRBJ2-5; D may be TRBD1 or TRBD2 (5 bases each). The J call may be wrong; the DNA end is better matched by TRBJ2-7. Germline CDR1 SGHRS, CDR2 YFSETQ. CDR3 size: 13 residues. The CDR3 nucleotides are TGCGCCAGCAGCCGGGACGGGAAATACGAGCAGTACTTC. It is translated as CASSRDGKYEQYF.

This clonotype occurred a few times. The CDR3 DNA follows: TGTGCCACCGGGCTAGCGGGAACCAAGAGAAACATTCAGTACTTC. This sequence encodes CATGLAGTKRNIQYF. This chain uses TRBV28 with TRBJ2-4, with TRBD2 matching 9 bases. Germline V lookup: CDR1 MDHEN, CDR2 SYDVKM. The ends lost 10 bases at V and 6 bases at J; junction bases unmatched: 13. The CDR3 runs to 15 residues.

This chain uses TRBV28 with TRBJ2-5; D possibly corresponds to TRBD1 (6 bases). The end of the DNA aligns better with TRBJ2-7, so the J call may be wrong. CDR3 size: 15 residues. Germline V gene lookup returns CDR1 MDHEN and CDR2 SYDVKM. CDR3 in amino acids: CASSFRDISAYEQYF. The CDR3 nucleotides read TGTGCCAGCAGTTTTCGGGACATAAGCGCCTACGAGCAGTACTTC.